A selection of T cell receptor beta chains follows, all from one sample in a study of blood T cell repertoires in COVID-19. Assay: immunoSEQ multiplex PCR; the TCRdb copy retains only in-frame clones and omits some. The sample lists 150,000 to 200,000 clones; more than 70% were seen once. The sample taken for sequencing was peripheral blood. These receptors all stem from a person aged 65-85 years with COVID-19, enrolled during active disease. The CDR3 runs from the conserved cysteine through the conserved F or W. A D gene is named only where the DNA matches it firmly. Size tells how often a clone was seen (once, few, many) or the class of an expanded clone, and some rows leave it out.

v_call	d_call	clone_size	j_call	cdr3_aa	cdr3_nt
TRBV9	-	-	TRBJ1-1	CASSVWHNTEAFF	TGTGCCAGCAGCGTATGGCATAACACTGAAGCTTTCTTT
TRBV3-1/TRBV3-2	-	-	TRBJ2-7	CASSQGEPWGSYEQYF	TGTGCCAGCAGCCAAGGGGAGCCTTGGGGTTCCTACGAGCAGTACTTC
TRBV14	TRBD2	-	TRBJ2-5	CASSLGLAASGETQYF	TGTGCCAGCAGCCTGGGACTAGCGGCTTCGGGGGAGACCCAGTACTTC
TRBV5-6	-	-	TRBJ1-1	CASKPGTLGNTEAFF	TGTGCCAGCAAACCCGGGACACTAGGGAACACTGAAGCTTTCTTT
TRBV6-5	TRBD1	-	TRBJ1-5	CASSPARQGHQPQHF	TGTGCCAGCAGTCCCGCCCGACAGGGCCATCAGCCCCAGCATTTT
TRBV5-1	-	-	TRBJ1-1	CASSGRGVGDTEAFF	TGCGCCAGCAGCGGGCGCGGGGTTGGGGACACTGAAGCTTTCTTT
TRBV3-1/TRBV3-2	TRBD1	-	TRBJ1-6	CASSRDSESPLHF	TGTGCCAGCAGCCGGGACAGTGAGTCACCCCTCCACTTT
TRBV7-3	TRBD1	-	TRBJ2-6	CASSLTGGANGANVLTF	TGTGCCAGCAGCTTGACAGGGGGCGCAAATGGGGCCAACGTCCTGACTTTC
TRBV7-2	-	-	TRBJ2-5	CASSLRSGGTQYF	TGTGCCAGCAGCTTACGGTCCGGGGGGACCCAGTACTTC
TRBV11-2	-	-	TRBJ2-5	CASSLGGARTQYF	TGTGCCAGCAGCTTAGGCGGAGCTCGGACCCAGTACTTC
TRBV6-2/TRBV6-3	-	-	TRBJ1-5	CASSSLRQVPPGNQPQHF	TGTGCCAGCAGTTCCCTCCGACAGGTTCCCCCAGGGAATCAGCCCCAGCATTTT
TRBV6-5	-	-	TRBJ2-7	CASSYSRGNYEQYF	TGTGCCAGCAGTTACTCTCGGGGGAACTACGAGCAGTACTTC
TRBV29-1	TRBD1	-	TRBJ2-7	CSVAPPGQGSGEQYF	TGCAGCGTTGCACCTCCGGGACAGGGGTCCGGCGAGCAGTACTTC
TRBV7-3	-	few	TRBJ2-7	CASSLDSSYEQYF	TGTGCCAGCAGCTTAGACAGTTCCTACGAGCAGTACTTC
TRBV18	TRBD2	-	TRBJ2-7	CASSGDRLASYEQYF	TGTGCCAGCTCGGGGGATAGACTAGCTTCCTACGAGCAGTACTTC
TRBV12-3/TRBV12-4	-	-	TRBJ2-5	CASRAGGETQYF	TGTGCCAGCAGAGCAGGGGGGGAGACCCAGTACTTC